This T cell receptor (beta chain) was sequenced during a study of T cells in localized non-small cell lung cancer. Study-wide results and caveats: Sequence data derive from only one tumor region, so heterogeneity remains possible. A median of around 60 clones ranked among the top 100 in tumor appeared in adjacent lung. The study linked higher blood T cell density to longer overall survival.

Germline V gene sequence: CDR1 WNHNN, CDR2 SYGVQD (reference sequence). V was cut by 2 bases and J by 2 bases, with 12 bases left in between. The CDR3 loop spans 15 amino acids. About this clone itself: Antigen: not known.

The data were produced by immunoSEQ multiplex PCR, yet TCRdb's version contains in-frame clones alone and is incomplete. The data contain around 35,000 clones, around 93% of them singletons. This specimen was peripheral blood, taken before any cancer treatment. This chain joins TRBV10-1 and TRBJ1-1, with D unresolved. This sequence originates from a female donor older than 55 with stage I lung adenocarcinoma. The CDR3 region is CASSEGPGSNTEAFF. The CDR3 DNA reads TGCGCCAGCAGTGAGGGACCGGGAAGCAACACTGAAGCTTTCTTT.